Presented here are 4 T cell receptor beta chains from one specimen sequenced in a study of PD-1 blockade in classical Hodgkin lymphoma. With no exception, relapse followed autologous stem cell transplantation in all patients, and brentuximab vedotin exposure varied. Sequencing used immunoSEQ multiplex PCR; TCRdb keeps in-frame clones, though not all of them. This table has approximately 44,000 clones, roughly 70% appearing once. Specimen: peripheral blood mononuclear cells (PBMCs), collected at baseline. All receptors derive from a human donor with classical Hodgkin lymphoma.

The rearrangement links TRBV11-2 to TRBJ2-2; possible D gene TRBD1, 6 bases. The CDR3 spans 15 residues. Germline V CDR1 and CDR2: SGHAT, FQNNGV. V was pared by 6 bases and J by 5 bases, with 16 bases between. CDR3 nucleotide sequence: TGTGCCAGCAGTGCAACAGGGTACGGAACCGGGGAGCTGTTTTTT. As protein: CASSATGYGTGELFF.

For the CDR3, the DNA is TGTGCCTGGAGTGTAAGCCCGGGACGCCGGAACACTGAAGCTTTCTTT. This gives the protein CAWSVSPGRRNTEAFF. The V gene is TRBV30, the J gene TRBJ1-1, with D possibly TRBD1 on 5 matching bases. V lost 0 bases, J lost 1 base, and 15 bases lay in between. This CDR3 has 16 residues. Germline lookup yields CDR1 GTSNPN and CDR2 SVGIG (reference sequence).

CDR3 sequence reads: CASGQGLGNTGELFF. For the CDR3, the DNA is TGTGCTAGTGGCCAGGGACTAGGGAACACCGGGGAGCTGTTTTTT. J is TRBJ2-2 and V is TRBV12-5, with TRBD2 matching 8 bases. V lost 6 bases, J lost 1 base, and 4 bases stayed unmatched. Germline V gene sequence: CDR1 LGHNT, CDR2 FRNRAP. The CDR3 length is 15 residues.

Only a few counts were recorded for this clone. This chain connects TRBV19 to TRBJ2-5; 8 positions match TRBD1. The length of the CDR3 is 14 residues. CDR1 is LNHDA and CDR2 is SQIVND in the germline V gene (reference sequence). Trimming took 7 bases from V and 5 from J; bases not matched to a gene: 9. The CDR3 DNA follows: TGTGCCAGTACCATGACAGGGGAATTGGAGACCCAGTACTTC. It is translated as CASTMTGELETQYF.